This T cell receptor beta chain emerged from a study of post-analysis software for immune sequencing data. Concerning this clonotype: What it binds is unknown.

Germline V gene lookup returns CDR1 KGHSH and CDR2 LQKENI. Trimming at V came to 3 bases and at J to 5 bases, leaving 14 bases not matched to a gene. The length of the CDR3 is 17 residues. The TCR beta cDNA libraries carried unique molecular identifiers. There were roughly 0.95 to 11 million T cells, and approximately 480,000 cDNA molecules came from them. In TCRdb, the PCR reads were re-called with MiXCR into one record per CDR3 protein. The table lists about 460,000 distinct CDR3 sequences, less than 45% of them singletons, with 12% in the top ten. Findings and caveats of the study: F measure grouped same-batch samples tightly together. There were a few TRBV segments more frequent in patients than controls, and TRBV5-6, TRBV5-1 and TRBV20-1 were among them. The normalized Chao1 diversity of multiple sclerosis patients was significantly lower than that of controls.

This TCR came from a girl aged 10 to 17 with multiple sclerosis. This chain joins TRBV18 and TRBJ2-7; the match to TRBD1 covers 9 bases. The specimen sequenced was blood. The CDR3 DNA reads TGTGCCAGCTCACCGGTGTCTTTAGGGACAGGGATCCACGAGCAGTACTTC. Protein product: CASSPVSLGTGIHEQYF.